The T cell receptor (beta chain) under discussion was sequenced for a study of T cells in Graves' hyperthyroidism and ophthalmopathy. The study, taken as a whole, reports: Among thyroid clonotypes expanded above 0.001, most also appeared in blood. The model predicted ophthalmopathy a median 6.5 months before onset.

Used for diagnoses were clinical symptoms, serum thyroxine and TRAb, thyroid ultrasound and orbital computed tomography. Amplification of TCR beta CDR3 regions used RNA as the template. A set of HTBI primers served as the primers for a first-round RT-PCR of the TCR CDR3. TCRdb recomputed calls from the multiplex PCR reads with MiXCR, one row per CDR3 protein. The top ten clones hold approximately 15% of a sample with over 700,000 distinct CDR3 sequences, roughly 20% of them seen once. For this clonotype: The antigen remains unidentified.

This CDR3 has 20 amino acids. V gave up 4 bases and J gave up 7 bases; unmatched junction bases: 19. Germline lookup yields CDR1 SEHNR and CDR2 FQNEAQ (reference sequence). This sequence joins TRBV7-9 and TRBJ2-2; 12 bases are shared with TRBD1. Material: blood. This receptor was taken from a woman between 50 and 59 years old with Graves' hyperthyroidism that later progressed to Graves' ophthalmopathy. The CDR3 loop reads CASSSDRWLGDRGPVGELFF. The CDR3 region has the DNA TGTGCCAGCAGCTCCGACCGATGGCTGGGGGACAGGGGGCCGGTCGGGGAGCTGTTTTTT. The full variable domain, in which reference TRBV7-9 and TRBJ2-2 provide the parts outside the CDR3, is DTGVSQNPRHKITKRGQNVTFRCDPISEHNRLYWYRQTLGQGPEFLTYFQNEAQLEKSRLLSDRFSAERPKGSFSTLEIQRTEQGDSAMYLCASSSDRWLGDRGPVGELFFGEGSRLTVL.